The clone carrying this T cell receptor beta chain has at least ten counts. Antigen unknown. TCRdb used MiXCR to reprocess the 5' RACE reads, holding one entry per CDR3 protein. This repertoire shows more than 85,000 distinct CDR3 sequences, around 12% found once; its top ten account for about 6%. CDR3 length: 14 residues. Germline V gives CDR1 MGHRA, CDR2 YSYEKL. V was cut by 8 bases and J by 1 base, with 14 bases left in between. The data were taken from a study of early T cells in non-severe SARS-CoV-2 infection. Study-wide results and limits: VDJdb matching skewed toward anti-spike CD8 responses, missing private and CD4 specificities.

This receptor was obtained from an adult who was a healthcare worker with PCR-confirmed SARS-CoV-2 infection or an uninfected control (not recorded which). The genes are TRBV4-1 and TRBJ1-1; D call uncertain. Sequencing was performed on whole blood. The CDR3 nucleotides are TGCGCCAGCGCCCCGACGAGAACGAACACTGAAGCTTTCTTT. It specifies CASAPTRTNTEAFF.